The 31 T cell receptor beta chains reported below all come from one sample, sequenced in a study of regulatory T cells in long-lasting Graves disease. The sample's time point: persistent/refractory GD, antithyroid drugs over 5 years with positive TRAb. There was RNA extracted from PBMCs, and the TCR library was made from it. Arm-PCR of CDR3 regions and iRepertoire HTBI primers were used to build TCR beta libraries. One entry per CDR3 protein results from TCRdb running MiXCR on the multiplex PCR reads. The profile covers over 250,000 distinct CDR3 sequences, with under 25% appearing a single time and around three fifths taken by the ten largest. This sample comprised peripheral blood mononuclear cells (PBMCs), obtained when the disease was refractory, from a patient treated with antithyroid drugs. These receptors were collected from a female donor with Graves disease.

J is TRBJ2-2 and V is TRBV5-1, with D perhaps TRBD2 (6 bases). V dropped 0 bases and J dropped 3 bases, with 9 bases sitting between them. Per germline, CDR1 SGHRS and CDR2 YFSETQ. This CDR3 has 15 amino acids. In DNA, the CDR3 is TGCGCCAGCAGCTTGGGAGCGGGTTACACCGGGGAGCTGTTTTTT. This codes for CASSLGAGYTGELFF.

The rearrangement joins TRBV20-1 to TRBJ2-1; TRBD2 matches 7 bases. V dropped 4 bases and J dropped 3; count of bases not matched to a gene: 6. The CDR3 runs to 14 residues. The germline V gene encodes CDR1 DFQATT and CDR2 SNEGSKA (reference sequence). The CDR3 protein is CSATREADYNEQFF. DNA for the CDR3: TGCAGTGCTACCCGGGAGGCCGACTACAATGAGCAGTTCTTC.

This clonotype has at least ten counts. One end of the junction varies from germline; a read error may be responsible. The chain carries TRBV5-1 and TRBJ2-7, with 8 bases aligning to TRBD1. Germline CDR1 reads SGHRS; CDR2 reads YFSETQ. This CDR3 is 13 amino acids long. CDR3 DNA sequence: TGTGCCAGCAGCTTAGGGACAGGCTACGAGCAGTACTTC. Amino acid sequence: CASSLGTGYEQYF.

This clonotype was picked up a small number of times. The rearrangement links TRBV6-5 to TRBJ2-2; unclear D gene. The V gene lost 0 bases and the J gene lost 0 bases, with 8 bases spanning the gap. Germline lookup yields CDR1 MNHEY and CDR2 SVGAGI. The CDR3 extends over 16 amino acids. The CDR3 region has the DNA TGTGCCAGCAGTTACTCGGGCGTTACGAACACCGGGGAGCTGTTTTTT. Protein sequence: CASSYSGVTNTGELFF.

The J gene is TRBJ2-5, the V gene TRBV7-9; 7 bases line up with TRBD2. In germline, CDR1 is SEHNR, CDR2 FQNEAQ (reference sequence). The CDR3 is made up of 16 amino acids. After removal of 1 base from V and 4 bases from J, the junction contained 9 bases not matched to a gene. CDR3 protein: CASSLDLDGEGETQYF. In DNA, the CDR3 is TGTGCCAGCAGCTTAGACCTTGATGGGGAGGGAGAGACCCAGTACTTC.

The chain joins TRBV20-1 to TRBJ2-3; TRBD2 aligns across 7 bases. Per the germline V gene, CDR1 is DFQATT and CDR2 is SNEGSKA (reference sequence). The CDR3 loop spans 15 amino acids. The junction had 8 bases not matched to a gene; V was cut back by 3 bases and J by 2 bases. CDR3 protein: CSARGNSGPTDTQYF. The CDR3, as DNA: TGCAGTGCTAGGGGTAATAGCGGGCCCACAGATACGCAGTATTTT.

This clonotype was counted only a few times. The chain employs TRBV3-1 and TRBJ2-1; 8 bases are shared with TRBD1. This CDR3 has 15 amino acids. Germline assignment: CDR1 LGHDT and CDR2 YNNKEL (reference sequence). V gave up 4 bases and J gave up 7 bases; unmatched junction bases: 9. CDR3 amino acids: CASSLTAQGANEQFF. The CDR3, as DNA: TGTGCCAGCAGCCTTACCGCGCAGGGGGCGAATGAGCAGTTCTTC.

This clonotype was recorded at least ten times. The gene calls are TRBV4-1 and TRBJ1-2, with a tentative D call TRBD1 (6 bases). The CDR3 covers 14 residues. Germline loops: CDR1 MGHRA, CDR2 YSYEKL. The V gene lost 1 base and the J gene lost 6 bases, with 12 bases spanning the gap. The CDR3 DNA follows: TGCGCCAGCAGCCAAGTCAGGGGCCTCGATGGCTACACCTTC. This codes for CASSQVRGLDGYTF.

V gene TRBV6-1 combines with J gene TRBJ2-3; D possibly corresponds to TRBD1 (6 bases). The CDR3 is 15 residues long. Germline V gene data show CDR1 as MNHNS and CDR2 as SASEGT. Between the trimmed V and J ends, which lost 8 bases and 1 base, there was a span of 16 bases. The chain's CDR3 is CASSKRGRGTDTQYF. The CDR3 bases are TGTGCCAGCTCAAAAAGGGGGAGAGGCACAGATACGCAGTATTTT.

V gene TRBV7-9 combines with J gene TRBJ2-7, with 7 bases that match TRBD2. J was trimmed by 7 bases and V by 6 bases; bases with no gene match: 6. Germline V gene lookup returns CDR1 SEHNR and CDR2 FQNEAQ (reference sequence). The CDR3 covers 12 residues. The CDR3 region has the DNA TGTGCCAGCAGAGACCAGCGGGGTGAGCAGTACTTC. Protein product: CASRDQRGEQYF.

CDR3 nucleotides: TGTGCCAGCAGTCGGGGACGGAGGGGGGGCAATCAGCCCCAGCATTTT. Translated: CASSRGRRGGNQPQHF. The chain has TRBV28 and TRBJ1-5; TRBD1 might be the D (6 bases). The CDR3 is 16 amino acids. V gave up 5 bases and J gave up 2 bases, with 16 bases separating them. Looked up from germline, CDR1 is MDHEN and CDR2 is SYDVKM.

V is TRBV10-3 and J is TRBJ1-6; D is unresolved. This CDR3 contains 13 residues. The ends were cut back, 4 bases at V and 14 bases at J, with 15 bases in the middle. CDR1 and CDR2 from the germline V gene are ENHRY and SYGVKD. The CDR3 DNA follows: TGTGCCATCAGTGCGGACCCTTATGAATCCCTCCACTTT. It codes for CAISADPYESLHF.

The sample holds a few counts of this clonotype. V gene TRBV20-1 combines with J gene TRBJ2-7; D is unclear. V was trimmed by 0 bases and J by 2 bases, leaving 11 bases between them. Germline V gene lookup returns CDR1 DFQATT and CDR2 SNEGSKA (reference sequence). The CDR3 length is 14 residues. CDR3 protein: CSARDASSAYEQYF. The CDR3 bases are TGCAGTGCTAGAGATGCGTCTAGTGCCTACGAGCAGTACTTC.

This chain links TRBV6-2 or TRBV6-3 with TRBJ2-5; D is ambiguous. Per the germline V gene, CDR1 is MNHEY and CDR2 is SVGEGT. The CDR3 is 12 amino acids. V was clipped by 11 bases and J by 7 bases, with 17 bases between them. The CDR3 DNA reads TGTGCCGGCCGGCCAGTCGGCGGGACCCAGTACTTC. Protein sequence: CAGRPVGGTQYF.

This clonotype was counted many times. The rearrangement joins TRBV18 to TRBJ1-2; 7 nucleotides align to TRBD1. The CDR3 covers 15 residues. J lost 0 bases, V lost 2 bases, and 3 bases had no gene match. Germline V gives CDR1 KGHSH, CDR2 LQKENI. Here the CDR3 DNA reads TGTGCCAGCTCACCAGGGGACAGCTCTAACTATGGCTACACCTTC. Protein: CASSPGDSSNYGYTF.

In this sample, this clonotype turned up many times. The chain couples TRBV18 to TRBJ2-7; TRBD1 is a possible D gene (6 bases). The CDR3 totals 14 residues. V was clipped by 3 bases and J by 6 bases, with 15 bases between them. Germline CDR1 is KGHSH and CDR2 is LQKENI. The CDR3 loop reads CASSPQGTGLEQYF. The CDR3, as DNA: TGTGCCAGCTCACCGCAGGGGACGGGGCTCGAGCAGTACTTC.

This clonotype occurred a few times. V is TRBV18 and J is TRBJ2-6; possible D gene TRBD1, 5 bases. Germline CDR1 and CDR2: KGHSH and LQKENI. The ends were cut back, 1 base at V and 0 bases at J, with 7 bases in the middle. This CDR3 comprises 16 residues. The CDR3 DNA reads as TGTGCCAGCTCACCACTTCAGGGCTCTGGGGCCAACGTCCTGACTTTC. Its protein is CASSPLQGSGANVLTF.

This clonotype was detected ten times or more. J is TRBJ2-5 and V is TRBV27; D is perhaps TRBD2 (6 bases). The CDR3 spans 11 residues. V lost 7 bases to trimming and J lost 4 bases, with 7 bases between them. Germline V gives CDR1 MNHEY, CDR2 SMNVEV (reference sequence). The CDR3 bases are TGTGCCAGCACGGAGGGAGAGACCCAGTACTTC. Translated, it gives CASTEGETQYF.

This clonotype has a handful of counts. V usage is TRBV30 and J usage is TRBJ2-7, with D uncertain. The V gene's germline CDR1 is GTSNPN and CDR2 SVGIG (reference sequence). This CDR3 has 13 amino acids. V lost 0 bases and J lost 2, with 8 bases in between. This CDR3 reads CAWSVSAAYEQYF. The CDR3 bases are TGTGCCTGGAGTGTCTCGGCAGCCTACGAGCAGTACTTC.

V is TRBV27 and J is TRBJ2-7; perhaps TRBD1 as D (6 bases). Trimming pared 8 bases from V and 3 bases from J, leaving 11 bases between. Germline V CDR1 and CDR2: MNHEY, SMNVEV (reference sequence). The CDR3 length is 12 residues. The DNA for the CDR3 is TGTGCCAGCCAGACAGGAAACTACGAGCAGTACTTC. This translates into CASQTGNYEQYF.

Remarks on this clonotype: A single base separates this from a much larger clone, so it may be a read error. The rearrangement links TRBV7-8 to TRBJ2-5; tentative D call: TRBD2 (6 bases). Germline V gene lookup returns CDR1 SGHVS and CDR2 FQNEAQ. The CDR3 has 14 residues. Trimming shortened V by 2 bases and J by 9 bases, and 16 bases separated the two germline ends. DNA for the CDR3: TGTGCCAGCAGCTTATCGGGATCGGGGGAGGCCCAGTACTTC. Translated, it gives CASSLSGSGEAQYF.

This clonotype was counted ten times or more. J is TRBJ1-4 and V is TRBV5-1; D is unclear. From germline, CDR1 is SGHRS and CDR2 YFSETQ. V was pared by 3 bases and J by 7 bases, with 10 bases between. The CDR3 spans 13 residues. This chain's CDR3 is CASSSTVGEKLFF. The CDR3 nucleotides read TGCGCCAGCAGCTCGACGGTCGGTGAAAAACTGTTTTTT.

This clonotype showed up just a few times. The gene calls are TRBV4-2 and TRBJ1-4; 7 positions agree with TRBD1. The CDR3 has 14 amino acids. Trimming took 3 bases from V and 6 from J; bases not matched to a gene: 4. CDR1 is LGHNA and CDR2 is YNFKEQ in the germline V gene. The CDR3 DNA sequence: TGTGCCAGCAGCCAGGGACAGCCGGATGAAAAACTGTTTTTT. It codes for CASSQGQPDEKLFF.

This clonotype was seen ten or more times. The chain employs TRBV7-9 and TRBJ1-6; D might be TRBD1 (5 bases). Per germline, CDR1 SEHNR and CDR2 FQNEAQ (reference sequence). V lost 2 bases, J lost 7 bases, and 9 bases lay in between. The length of the CDR3 is 14 residues. DNA for the CDR3: TGTGCCAGCAGCTTAAGAGGGGACAATTCACCCCTCCACTTT. Its translation is CASSLRGDNSPLHF.

This clonotype was seen many times. This chain links TRBV7-2 with TRBJ2-7; no reliable D call. This CDR3 has 12 residues. Germline-derived CDR1 and CDR2 are SGHTA and FQGNSA. Trimming left V 3 bases short and J 4 bases short, with 7 bases between. The chain's CDR3 is CASSFNAYEQYF. The DNA for the CDR3 is TGTGCCAGCAGCTTTAACGCTTACGAGCAGTACTTC.

This clonotype has a handful of counts. This chain links TRBV7-9 with TRBJ2-5; 7 bases match TRBD2. The CDR3 is 15 amino acids. Germline-derived CDR1 and CDR2 are SEHNR and FQNEAQ (reference sequence). The V gene end was trimmed by 6 bases and the J gene end by 1 base; junction bases not matched to a gene: 8. CDR3 protein: CASRNSGGRQETQYF. The DNA for the CDR3 is TGTGCCAGCAGAAACTCGGGAGGCCGCCAAGAGACCCAGTACTTC. Based on the CDR3 plus reference TRBV7-9 and TRBJ2-5, the full variable domain is DTGVSQNPRHKITKRGQNVTFRCDPISEHNRLYWYRQTLGQGPEFLTYFQNEAQLEKSRLLSDRFSAERPKGSFSTLEIQRTEQGDSAMYLCASRNSGGRQETQYFGPGTRLLVL.

The table lists this clonotype with a few counts. V gene TRBV4-1 combines with J gene TRBJ1-2, with no clear D. CDR1 and CDR2 (germline): MGHRA, YSYEKL. Trimming took 5 bases from V and 6 from J, leaving 19 bases between them. CDR3 size: 15 residues. CDR3: CASSTGPIPSDGYTF. CDR3 bases: TGCGCCAGCAGCACCGGACCTATTCCATCCGATGGCTACACCTTC.

The CDR3 here is CASGAGYGETQYF. The DNA of the CDR3 is TGTGCCAGCGGAGCGGGGTATGGTGAGACCCAGTACTTC. V and J are TRBV7-3 and TRBJ2-5; the match to TRBD2 covers 7 bases. CDR1 is SGHTA, CDR2 FQGTGA, per germline. The CDR3 sequence is 13 residues long. Trimming at V came to 8 bases and at J to 5 bases, leaving 8 bases not matched to a gene.

V gene TRBV18 combines with J gene TRBJ2-3; maybe TRBD2 (6 bases). The V and J ends lost 3 bases and 7 bases respectively, with 11 bases between them. CDR3 length: 13 residues. Germline V gene data show CDR1 as KGHSH and CDR2 as LQKENI. The CDR3 spells CASSPGEVNTQYF. Here the CDR3 DNA reads TGTGCCAGCTCACCTGGGGAGGTTAATACGCAGTATTTT.

This clonotype was counted a few times. This chain connects TRBV7-3 to TRBJ2-7; 9 bases are a match to TRBD2. Germline V lookup: CDR1 SGHTA, CDR2 FQGTGA. The CDR3 spans 21 residues. Losses at the gene ends were 0 bases for V and 4 bases for J; bases not matched to a gene: 22. In DNA, the CDR3 is TGTGCCAGCAGCTTAACCGGCCGGGAGCCTCCTTTTGGCGGGAGGGAGTACGAGCAGTACTTC. It is translated as CASSLTGREPPFGGREYEQYF.

This clonotype was observed at least ten times. V and J are TRBV28 and TRBJ2-7, with a tentative D call TRBD2 (7 bases). CDR1 and CDR2 (germline): MDHEN, SYDVKM. Trimming removed 4 bases at V and 1 base at J, with 20 bases between. CDR3 size: 17 residues. CDR3 DNA: TGTGCCAGCAGTTCCGTGTGGGGGGGCGGGAGTTCCTACGAGCAGTACTTC. Translating gives CASSSVWGGGSSYEQYF.